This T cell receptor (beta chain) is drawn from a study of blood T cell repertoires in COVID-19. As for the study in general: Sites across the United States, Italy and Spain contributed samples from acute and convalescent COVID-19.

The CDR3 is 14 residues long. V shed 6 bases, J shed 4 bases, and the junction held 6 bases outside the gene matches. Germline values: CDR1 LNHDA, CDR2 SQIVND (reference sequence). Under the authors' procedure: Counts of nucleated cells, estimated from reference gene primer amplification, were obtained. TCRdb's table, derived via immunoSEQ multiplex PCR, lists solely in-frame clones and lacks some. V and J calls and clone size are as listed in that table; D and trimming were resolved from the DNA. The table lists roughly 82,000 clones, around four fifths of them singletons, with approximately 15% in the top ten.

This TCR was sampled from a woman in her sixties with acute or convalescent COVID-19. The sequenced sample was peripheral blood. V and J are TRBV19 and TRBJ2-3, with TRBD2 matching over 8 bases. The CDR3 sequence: CASRPGGIADTQYF. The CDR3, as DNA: TGTGCCAGTAGGCCGGGGGGGATCGCAGATACGCAGTATTTT.